The following is a T cell receptor (beta chain) sequence with its context. Germline values: CDR1 KGHSH, CDR2 LQKENI. The germline V and J ends were trimmed by 0 bases and 2 bases, with 6 bases remaining between them. The CDR3 spans 14 residues. The data belong to a study of blood T cell repertoires in COVID-19. The method was immunoSEQ multiplex PCR; TCRdb's version includes in-frame clones alone and lacks a portion of them. The sample consists of hundreds of thousands of clones, 86% of them appearing once. The V gene is TRBV18, the J gene TRBJ2-3; D gene unclear. Sequencing was done on a sample of peripheral blood. The sequence derives from a woman older than 75 with COVID-19, enrolled during active disease. This CDR3 is CASSPPQATDTQYF. The CDR3 DNA sequence: TGTGCCAGCTCACCACCGCAGGCCACAGATACGCAGTATTTT.